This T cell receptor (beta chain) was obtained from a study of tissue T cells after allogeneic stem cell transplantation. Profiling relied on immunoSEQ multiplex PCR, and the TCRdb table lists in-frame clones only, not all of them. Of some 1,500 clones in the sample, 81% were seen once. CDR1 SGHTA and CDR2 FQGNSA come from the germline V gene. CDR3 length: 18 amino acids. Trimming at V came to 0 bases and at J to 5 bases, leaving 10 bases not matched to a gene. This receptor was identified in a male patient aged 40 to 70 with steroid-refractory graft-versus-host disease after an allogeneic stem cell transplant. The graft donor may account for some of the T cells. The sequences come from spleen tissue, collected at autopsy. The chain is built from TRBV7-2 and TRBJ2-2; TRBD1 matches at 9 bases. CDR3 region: CASSLAFGTGLMTGELFF. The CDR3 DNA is TGTGCCAGCAGCTTAGCTTTTGGGACAGGGTTGATGACCGGGGAGCTGTTTTTT. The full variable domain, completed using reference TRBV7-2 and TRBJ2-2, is GAGVSQSPSNKVTEKGKDVELRCDPISGHTALYWYRQSLGQGLEFLIYFQGNSAPDKSGLPSDRFSAERTGGSVSTLTIQRTQQEDSAVYLCASSLAFGTGLMTGELFFGEGSRLTVL.